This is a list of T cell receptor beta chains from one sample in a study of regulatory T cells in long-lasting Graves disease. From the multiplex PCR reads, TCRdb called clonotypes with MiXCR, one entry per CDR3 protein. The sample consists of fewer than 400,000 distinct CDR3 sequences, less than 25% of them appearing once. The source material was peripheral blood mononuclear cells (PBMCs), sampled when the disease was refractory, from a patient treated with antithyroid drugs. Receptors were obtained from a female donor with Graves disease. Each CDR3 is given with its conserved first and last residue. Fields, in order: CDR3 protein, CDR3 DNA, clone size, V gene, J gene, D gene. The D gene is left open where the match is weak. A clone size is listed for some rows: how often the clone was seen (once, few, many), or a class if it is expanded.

CDR3 protein: CASSESGSPPYEQYF; CDR3 DNA: TGCGCCAGCAGTGAGTCTGGATCACCCCCCTACGAGCAGTACTTC; clone size: many; V gene: TRBV10-1; J gene: TRBJ2-7; D gene: .
CDR3 protein: CASMGSQGASNQPQHF; CDR3 DNA: TGTGCCAGTATGGGGTCCCAGGGGGCAAGCAATCAGCCCCAGCATTTT; clone size: .; V gene: TRBV19; J gene: TRBJ1-5; D gene: TRBD1
CDR3 protein: CASSPPPGSSNQPQHF; CDR3 DNA: TGTGCCAGCAGCCCTCCTCCAGGCAGTAGCAATCAGCCCCAGCATTTT; clone size: .; V gene: TRBV7-2; J gene: TRBJ1-5; D gene: .
CDR3 protein: CATSRPLLYEQYF; CDR3 DNA: TGTGCCACCAGTCGACCGTTACTCTACGAGCAGTACTTC; clone size: .; V gene: TRBV24-1; J gene: TRBJ2-7; D gene: .
CDR3 protein: CAISAGGNTPNSPLHF; CDR3 DNA: TGTGCCATCAGTGCAGGGGGCAATACCCCAAATTCACCCCTCCACTTT; clone size: many; V gene: TRBV10-3; J gene: TRBJ1-6; D gene: TRBD1
CDR3 protein: CASSRSAPYEQYF; CDR3 DNA: TGCGCCAGCAGCCGTTCAGCCCCCTACGAGCAGTACTTC; clone size: few; V gene: TRBV4-1; J gene: TRBJ2-7; D gene: .
CDR3 protein: CASYQGAKDEQFF; CDR3 DNA: TGTGCCAGCTATCAGGGGGCTAAGGATGAGCAGTTCTTC; clone size: .; V gene: TRBV18; J gene: TRBJ2-1; D gene: TRBD1
CDR3 protein: CAWSVPRPGLAGFSYEQYF; CDR3 DNA: TGTGCCTGGAGTGTACCCCGACCAGGGCTAGCGGGATTCTCCTACGAGCAGTACTTC; clone size: .; V gene: TRBV30; J gene: TRBJ2-7; D gene: TRBD2
CDR3 protein: CASSLAITGESGYTF; CDR3 DNA: TGTGCCAGCAGCTTAGCTATTACAGGAGAGTCTGGCTACACCTTC; clone size: many; V gene: TRBV7-2; J gene: TRBJ1-2; D gene: .
CDR3 protein: CSARDNTAGTSGRSSYEQYF; CDR3 DNA: TGCAGTGCTAGAGATAATACTGCCGGGACTAGCGGGCGTAGCTCCTACGAGCAGTACTTC; clone size: few; V gene: TRBV20-1; J gene: TRBJ2-7; D gene: TRBD2